This entry is about one T cell receptor beta chain. This record comes from a study of OX40 agonist ivuxolimab in advanced cancers. Across the whole study: Averaging about 60 years in age, with a range of about 20 to 90, the cohort was around 85% male.

V lost 6 bases and J lost 4; bases outside the gene matches: 7. This CDR3 is built from 15 residues. Germline V gene lookup returns CDR1 MNHEY and CDR2 SMNVEV (reference sequence). Generated by immunoSEQ multiplex PCR, the TCRdb table keeps only in-frame clones and is missing some. The sample lists 90,000 or so clones, roughly 90% occurring once. This specimen consisted of CD4+ or CD8+ T cells sorted from blood, obtained in a trial of the OX40 agonist ivuxolimab. The clonotype comes from an adult with an advanced solid tumor such as melanoma, head and neck, liver or kidney cancer. This chain joins TRBV27 and TRBJ2-2; 8 bases match TRBD1. CDR3 amino acids: CASRGVQGGTGELFF. CDR3 in DNA: TGTGCCAGCAGAGGCGTACAGGGGGGCACCGGGGAGCTGTTTTTT.